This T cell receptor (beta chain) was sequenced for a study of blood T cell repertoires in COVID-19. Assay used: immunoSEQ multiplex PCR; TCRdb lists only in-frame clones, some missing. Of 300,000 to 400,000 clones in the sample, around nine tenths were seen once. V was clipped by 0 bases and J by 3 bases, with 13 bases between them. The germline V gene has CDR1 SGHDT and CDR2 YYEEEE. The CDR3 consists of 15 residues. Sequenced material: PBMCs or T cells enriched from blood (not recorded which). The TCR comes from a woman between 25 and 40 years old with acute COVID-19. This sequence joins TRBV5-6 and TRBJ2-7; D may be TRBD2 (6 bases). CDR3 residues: CASSLGEEVVYEQYF. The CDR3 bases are TGTGCCAGCAGCTTGGGGGAGGAGGTTGTCTACGAGCAGTACTTC.